This T cell receptor (beta chain) was sequenced for a study of shared clonotypes between healthy human individuals. General observations from the study: Blood alone was sampled, and tissue repertoires likely differ.

The V gene's germline CDR1 is MDHEN and CDR2 SYDVKM. The CDR3 runs to 15 residues. The junction had 10 bases not matched to a gene; V was cut back by 2 bases and J by 7 bases. Donors were healthy HIV-negative adults without recently reported acute infections or vaccinations. Points on this clone: Antigen: not known.

Some clones are missing from TCRdb's copy, which holds only in-frame ones; the method was immunoSEQ multiplex PCR. The sample has approximately 530,000 clones, roughly 95% seen once; the top ten hold roughly 0.06%. Sequenced sample: naive CD4+ T cells sorted from blood. Subset described: CD45RA+ positively selected. The chain joins TRBV28 to TRBJ2-7, with 8 bases fitting TRBD1. This TCR was recovered from a woman in her thirties in good health. This CDR3 reads CASSLHPGQDVEQYF. The CDR3 DNA follows: TGTGCCAGCAGTTTACACCCGGGACAGGACGTAGAGCAGTACTTC.